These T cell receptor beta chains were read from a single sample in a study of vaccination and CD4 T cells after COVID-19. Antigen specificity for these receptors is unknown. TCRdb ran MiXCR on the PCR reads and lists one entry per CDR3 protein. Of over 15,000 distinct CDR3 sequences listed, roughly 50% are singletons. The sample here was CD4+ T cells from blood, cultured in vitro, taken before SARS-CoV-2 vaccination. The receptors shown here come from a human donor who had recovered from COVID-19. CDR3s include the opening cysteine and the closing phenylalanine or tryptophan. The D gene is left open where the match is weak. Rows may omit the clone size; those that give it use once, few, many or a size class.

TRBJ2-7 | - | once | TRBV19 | CASSPLGDEQYF | TGTGCCAGTAGCCCCTTGGGAGACGAGCAGTACTTC
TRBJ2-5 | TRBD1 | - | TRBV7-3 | CASSLGTGPQETQYF | TGTGCCAGCAGCTTAGGGACAGGGCCCCAAGAGACCCAGTACTTC
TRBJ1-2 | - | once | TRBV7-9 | CASSSSPGKGRDSYGYTF | TGTGCCAGCAGCTCATCGCCGGGGAAGGGGAGAGATTCCTATGGCTACACCTTC
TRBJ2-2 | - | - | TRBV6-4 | CASSDGDTGELFF | TGTGCCAGCAGTGACGGGGACACCGGGGAGCTGTTTTTT
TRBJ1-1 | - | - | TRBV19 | CASSLRGHNMNTEAFF | TGTGCCAGTAGTCTGCGGGGACACAACATGAACACTGAAGCTTTCTTT
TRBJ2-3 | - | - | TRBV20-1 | CSASPHTDTQYF | TGCAGTGCTAGTCCTCACACAGATACGCAGTATTTT
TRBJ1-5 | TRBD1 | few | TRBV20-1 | CSARATGGGSNQPQHF | TGCAGTGCTAGAGCCACAGGGGGAGGAAGCAATCAGCCCCAGCATTTT
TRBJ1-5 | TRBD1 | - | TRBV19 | CASSIGTGVSGPQHF | TGTGCCAGTAGTATAGGGACAGGCGTTTCAGGGCCCCAGCATTTT
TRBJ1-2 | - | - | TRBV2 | CASREDIVGGYTF | TGTGCCAGCAGGGAGGACATTGTCGGAGGCTACACCTTC
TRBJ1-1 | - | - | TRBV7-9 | CASSLTSQTEAFF | TGTGCCAGCAGCTTGACAAGTCAGACTGAAGCTTTCTTT
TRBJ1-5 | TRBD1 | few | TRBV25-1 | CASSVIRDRVFSWNQPQHF | TGTGCCAGCAGTGTAATCCGGGACAGGGTATTTTCATGGAATCAGCCCCAGCATTTT
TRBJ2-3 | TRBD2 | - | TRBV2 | CASSVIAGGGPDTQYF | TGTGCCAGCAGTGTAATAGCGGGAGGCGGCCCAGATACGCAGTATTTT
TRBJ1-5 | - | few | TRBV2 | CASRGEYSNQPQHF | TGTGCCAGCAGGGGGGAGTATAGCAATCAGCCCCAGCATTTT
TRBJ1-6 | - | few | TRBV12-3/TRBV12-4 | CASTEPGGNSPLHF | TGTGCCAGCACCGAGCCCGGAGGGAATTCACCCCTCCACTTT
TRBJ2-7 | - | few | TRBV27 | CASSLGQKSSYEQYF | TGTGCCAGCAGTTTAGGACAGAAGAGCTCCTACGAGCAGTACTTC
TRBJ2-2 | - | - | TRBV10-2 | CASSEGSGAGELFF | TGCGCCAGCAGTGAGGGGTCAGGGGCCGGGGAGCTGTTTTTT
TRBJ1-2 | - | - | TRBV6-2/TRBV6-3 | CASSTTGSYGYTF | TGTGCCAGCAGTACTACAGGTTCCTATGGCTACACCTTC
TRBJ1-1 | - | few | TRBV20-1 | CSARDPTVNTEAFF | TGCAGTGCTAGAGACCCGACGGTGAACACTGAAGCTTTCTTT
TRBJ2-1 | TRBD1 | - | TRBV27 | CASSRRDRRNNEQFF | TGTGCCAGCAGCCGCCGGGACAGGAGAAACAATGAGCAGTTCTTC
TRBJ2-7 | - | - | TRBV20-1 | CSAEIRGEFYEQYF | TGCAGTGCAGAAATCAGGGGAGAGTTCTACGAGCAGTACTTC
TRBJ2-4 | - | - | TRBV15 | CATSRPPTRFQYF | TGTGCCACCAGCAGACCCCCGACTAGATTTCAGTACTTC
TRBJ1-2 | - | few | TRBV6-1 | CASSHPGTYGYTF | TGTGCCAGCAGCCACCCAGGAACCTATGGCTACACCTTC
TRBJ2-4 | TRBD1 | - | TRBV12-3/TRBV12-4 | CASSPWGQGDKNIQYF | TGTGCCAGCAGTCCATGGGGACAGGGGGACAAAAACATTCAGTACTTC
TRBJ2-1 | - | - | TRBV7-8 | CASSRGTLSSYNEQFF | TGTGCCAGCAGCCGCGGGACTTTGAGCTCCTACAATGAGCAGTTCTTC
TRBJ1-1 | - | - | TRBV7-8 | CASRLTGNTEAFF | TGTGCCAGCAGGCTGACAGGGAACACTGAAGCTTTCTTT
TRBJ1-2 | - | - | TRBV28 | CASGGGWVYGYTF | TGTGCCAGCGGAGGGGGTTGGGTCTATGGCTACACCTTC
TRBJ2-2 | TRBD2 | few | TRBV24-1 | CATRSSGTNTGELFF | TGTGCCACCCGATCCAGCGGGACGAACACCGGGGAGCTGTTTTTT
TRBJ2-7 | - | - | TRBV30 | CAWSVNRVYEQYF | TGTGCCTGGAGTGTAAACAGGGTCTACGAGCAGTACTTC
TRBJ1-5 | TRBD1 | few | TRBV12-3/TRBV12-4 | CASSSSLQGGQPQHF | TGTGCCAGCAGTTCTTCTCTACAAGGGGGCCAGCCCCAGCATTTT
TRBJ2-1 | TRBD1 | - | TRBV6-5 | CASTYRGTYNEQFF | TGTGCCAGCACTTACAGGGGTACCTACAATGAGCAGTTCTTC
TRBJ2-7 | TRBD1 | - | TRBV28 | CASSTPGQGAAYEQYF | TGTGCCAGCAGTACACCGGGACAGGGGGCCGCCTACGAGCAGTACTTC
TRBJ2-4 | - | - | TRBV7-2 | CASSLEGTLPKNIQYF | TGTGCCAGCAGCTTAGAGGGGACCCTACCGAAAAACATTCAGTACTTC
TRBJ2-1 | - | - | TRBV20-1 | CSASKDPGDSNEQFF | TGCAGTGCTAGTAAGGACCCCGGAGACTCTAATGAGCAGTTCTTC
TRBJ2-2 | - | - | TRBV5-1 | CASSLAGTGELFF | TGCGCCAGCAGCTTGGCAGGCACCGGGGAGCTGTTTTTT
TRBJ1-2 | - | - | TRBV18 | CASSPPSVSLYGYTF | TGTGCCAGCTCACCACCGAGCGTGTCCCTCTATGGCTACACCTTC
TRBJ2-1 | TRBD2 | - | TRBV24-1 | CATSDYGLSGRRTYNEQFF | TGTGCCACCAGTGATTACGGCTTGAGCGGGAGGAGGACCTACAATGAGCAGTTCTTC
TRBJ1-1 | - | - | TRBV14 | CASSRMTNTEAFF | TGTGCCAGCAGCCGAATGACGAACACTGAAGCTTTCTTT
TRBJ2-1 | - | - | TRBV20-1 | CSARTYNEQFF | TGCAGTGCTAGGACGTACAATGAGCAGTTCTTC
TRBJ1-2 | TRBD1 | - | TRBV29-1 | CSVEAGGNNYGYTF | TGCAGCGTTGAAGCAGGGGGTAATAACTATGGCTACACCTTC
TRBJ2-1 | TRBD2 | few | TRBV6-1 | CASYSGREGNEQFF | TGTGCCAGCTATAGCGGGAGGGAGGGCAATGAGCAGTTCTTC
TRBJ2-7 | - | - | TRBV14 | CASSQGTRSEQYF | TGTGCCAGCAGCCAAGGGACAAGGAGCGAGCAGTACTTC
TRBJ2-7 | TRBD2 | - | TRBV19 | CASSPGTSDYEQYF | TGTGCCAGTAGTCCGGGGACTAGCGACTACGAGCAGTACTTC
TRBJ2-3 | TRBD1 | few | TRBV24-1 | CATSDSGQGTDTQYF | TGTGCCACCAGTGATAGCGGACAGGGCACAGATACGCAGTATTTT
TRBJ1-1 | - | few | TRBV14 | CASSQGLRGLAAFF | TGTGCCAGCAGCCAGGGCCTGCGGGGACTGGCGGCTTTCTTT
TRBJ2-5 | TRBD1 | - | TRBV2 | CASSGTGWRRETQYF | TGTGCCAGCAGTGGGACAGGGTGGCGGAGGGAGACCCAGTACTTC
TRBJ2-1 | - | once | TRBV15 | CATSRKTGWNEQFF | TGTGCCACCAGCCGGAAGACGGGTTGGAATGAGCAGTTCTTC
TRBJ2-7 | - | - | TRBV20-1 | CSARTAGHTRGGEQYF | TGCAGTGCTAGGACCGCCGGACACACCCGAGGTGGGGAGCAGTACTTC
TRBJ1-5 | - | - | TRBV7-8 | CASSLGGSQPQHF | TGTGCCAGCAGCTTAGGGGGAAGTCAGCCCCAGCATTTT
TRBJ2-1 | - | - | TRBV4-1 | CASSRIMGNEQFF | TGCGCCAGCAGCCGCATAATGGGGAATGAGCAGTTCTTC
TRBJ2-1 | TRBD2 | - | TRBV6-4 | CASSDSAGGMDEQFF | TGTGCCAGCAGTGACTCGGCGGGAGGTATGGATGAGCAGTTCTTC
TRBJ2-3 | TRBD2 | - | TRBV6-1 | CASSETLAGGPTDTQYF | TGTGCCAGCAGTGAAACCTTAGCGGGAGGGCCCACAGATACGCAGTATTTT
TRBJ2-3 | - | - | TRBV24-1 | CATSDFKDGAPGDTQYF | TGTGCCACCAGTGATTTTAAGGACGGTGCTCCGGGGGATACGCAGTATTTT
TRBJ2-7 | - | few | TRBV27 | CASSLLGWEEQYF | TGTGCCAGCAGTTTACTTGGTTGGGAGGAGCAGTACTTC